The clone carrying this T cell receptor beta chain was observed many times. Antigen specificity is unknown. The sample belongs to a study of breast tumors, draining lymph nodes, adjacent tissues. The study's findings and limits: Most tumor T cells seemingly derive from lymph node, then expand in tumor. Data only fit, rather than demonstrated, lymph node origin of most tumor T cells. Luminal-like breast cancer showed significantly higher tumor–nontumor repertoire similarity than basal-like. Tumor repertoires ranked between lymph nodes and nontumor tissue in diversity, with V and J gene preferences.

TCRdb re-called the multiplex PCR reads through MiXCR, storing one row per CDR3 protein. This repertoire shows some 170,000 distinct CDR3 sequences, about 34% found once; its top ten account for 3% to 4.5%. CDR3 length equals 14 residues. Trimming cost V 8 bases and J 1 base, with 10 bases left between them. Germline lookup yields CDR1 SGHTS and CDR2 YDEGEE. The lymph nodes were axillary draining lymph nodes from breast cancer patients. This receptor was obtained from a female donor with breast cancer. Some clones in this sample may be carry-over from other donors' samples. Sequences were obtained from axillary lymph node tissue. The chain combines TRBV5-8 with TRBJ1-6; no clear D gene. The CDR3 here is CASSRESYNSPLHF. The CDR3 nucleotides read TGTGCCAGTTCTAGGGAATCCTATAATTCACCCCTCCACTTT.